The T cell receptor (beta chain) described here comes from a study of cytomegalovirus exposure and HLA in healthy donors. V was pared by 1 base and J by 2 bases, with 11 bases of the junction left unmatched. The CDR3 extends over 18 amino acids. Germline V gene lookup returns CDR1 SGHVS and CDR2 FNYEAQ. Overall study findings and caveats: Per published reports, the classifier diagnosed cytomegalovirus status with high specificity and sensitivity.

Produced via immunoSEQ multiplex PCR; TCRdb's table is partial and in-frame only. Altogether some 310,000 clones are present, nearly 90% being singletons, with the ten largest covering approximately 0.9%. Remarks on this clone: What it binds is unknown.

The study drew the donors from its approximately 110-subject validation cohort, separate from the roughly 700-subject first cohort. The sequenced sample consisted of PBMCs. The chain has TRBV7-6 and TRBJ2-3; 8 nucleotides line up with TRBD2. The origin of this receptor is a young man in good health and CMV-seronegative. The CDR3 sequence is CASSLEEGGLAITDTQYF. The CDR3 region has the DNA TGTGCCAGCAGCTTAGAAGAGGGTGGACTAGCCATCACAGATACGCAGTATTTT.